This T cell receptor (beta chain) was found in a study of early T cells in non-severe SARS-CoV-2 infection (dated by TCRdb to the early 2020s). Turning to the overall study: Because TCR sequencing was done on bulk RNA from unsorted whole blood, the alpha and beta chains could not be paired. What the work shows at the level of the full study, not this receptor alone: VDJdb matching was skewed toward anti-spike CD8 responses, so virus-specific expansions were likely underestimated and private and CD4 specificities were missed.

Libraries were built with 5' RACE. The run used a NextSeq 500. The TCR library protocol attached unique molecular identifiers to individual cDNA molecules to correct for sequencing error and PCR bias. TCR alpha and beta chains were both sequenced, and the abundances of alpha and beta sequences in each sample were closely correlated with each other. On the authors' methods: Decombinator V4 was used to perform V gene, J gene and CDR3 annotation of TCR sequences. TCRs were defined as expanded if a significant change between any two time points was detected under a Poisson model with p below 0.0001. TCR abundances were normalised to the total number of TCRs sequenced in each sample and reported as counts per million. TRAV1-2 paired with TRAJ12, TRAJ20 or TRAJ33 defined MAIT TCRs, while TRAV10 paired with TRAJ18 defined iNKT TCRs. A search of VDJdb, accessed on 1 November 2021, was run for TCRs annotated to CMV, EBV and SARS-CoV-2, with TCRs annotated for multiple antigens excluded. TCRdb trimmed the raw reads at Q25, called clones with MiXCR and kept productive beta chains. Identical CDR3 protein sequences are pooled into one entry, listed with their most common genes and DNA. The V and J calls follow TCRdb's processing rather than the paper's. The sample includes 50,000 to 75,000 distinct CDR3 sequences, with over 4.5% observed a single time. 3.4% of the sample rests with the top ten.

A case-control design nested within a healthcare worker cohort in London, UK, was used, with weekly nasopharyngeal swab PCR tests and blood sampling performed. Healthcare workers were enrolled in the week of the UK lockdown, from 23 to 31 March 2020, and were followed every week for up to roughly 15 weeks. V is shortened by 4 bases, J by 2 bases, and the region joining them spans 10 bases. From its cysteine to its phenylalanine, the CDR3 spans 14 amino acids. Kept here is only the CDR3 DNA, which spans 42 bases and is read in frame from base 1. In its sample, this clonotype was seen many times. It lacks a known antigen. No base-level quality is on record; no much larger clone is a single base apart.

The chain is made from TRBV12-3 or TRBV12-4 and TRBJ2-3, with the identity of the D gene unclear. This receptor was identified in an adult who was a healthcare worker with PCR-confirmed SARS-CoV-2 infection or an uninfected control (not recorded which). Material: whole blood, obtained at baseline. The nucleotide sequence is given as TGTGCCAGCAGTTACCCCAGGACCACAGATACGCAGTATTTT. Translated, it gives CASSYPRTTDTQYF.